Below, 3 T cell receptor beta chains from the same sample are listed, as sequenced in a study of T cells after yellow fever vaccination. TCRdb reprocessed the 5' RACE reads with MiXCR, giving one entry per CDR3 protein. The data show 300,000 or so distinct CDR3 sequences, over 10% seen once. Sequencing used CD4+ T cells sorted from PBMCs, obtained 45 days after the yellow fever booster vaccination. These receptors came from a man younger than 40 who received the YFV17D yellow fever vaccine.

This clonotype came up many times. This rearrangement joins TRBV20-1 to TRBJ1-4; D not resolved. Trimming cost V 6 bases and J 3 bases, with 11 bases left between them. This CDR3 spans 13 amino acids. The germline CDR1 and CDR2 sequences are DFQATT and SNEGSKA (reference sequence). The DNA for the CDR3 is TGCAGTGCAGCTAGGGAGGCTAATGAAAAACTGTTTTTT. It codes for CSAAREANEKLFF.

The genes are TRBV12-3 or TRBV12-4 and TRBJ2-7, with D hard to call. This CDR3 is built from 11 residues. Trimming removed 5 bases at V and 5 bases at J, with 7 bases between. The CDR3 bases are TGTGCCAGCAGTAATGGCGACGAGCAGTACTTC. It is translated as CASSNGDEQYF.

This clonotype was detected a few times. The rearrangement links TRBV3-1 to TRBJ2-1, with D tentatively TRBD1 or TRBD2 (5 bases each). V lost 4 bases and J lost 10, with 23 bases in between. CDR3 length: 16 residues. CDR1 is LGHDT and CDR2 is YNNKEL in the germline V gene (reference sequence). The CDR3 is CASSRNPGPSPDEQFF. The DNA for the CDR3 is TGTGCCAGCAGCCGAAATCCGGGACCAAGTCCTGACGAGCAGTTCTTC.